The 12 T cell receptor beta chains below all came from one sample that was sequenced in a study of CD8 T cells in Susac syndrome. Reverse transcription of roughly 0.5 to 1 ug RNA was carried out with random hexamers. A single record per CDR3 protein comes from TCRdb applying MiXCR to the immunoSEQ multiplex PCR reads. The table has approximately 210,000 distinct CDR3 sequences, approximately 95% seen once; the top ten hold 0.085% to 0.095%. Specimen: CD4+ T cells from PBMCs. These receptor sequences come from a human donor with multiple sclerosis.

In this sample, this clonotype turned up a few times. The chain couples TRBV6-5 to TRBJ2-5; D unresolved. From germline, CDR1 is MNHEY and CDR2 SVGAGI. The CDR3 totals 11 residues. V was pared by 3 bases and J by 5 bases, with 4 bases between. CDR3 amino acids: CASSYLETQYF. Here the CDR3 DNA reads TGTGCCAGCAGTTATTTGGAGACCCAGTACTTC.

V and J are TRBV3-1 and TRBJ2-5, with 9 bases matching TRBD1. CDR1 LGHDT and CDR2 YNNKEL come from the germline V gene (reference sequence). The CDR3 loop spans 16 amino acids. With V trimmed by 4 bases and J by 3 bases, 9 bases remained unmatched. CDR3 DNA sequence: TGTGCCAGCAGCCGCAGTACAGGGGACAGGGAAGAGACCCAGTACTTC. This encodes CASSRSTGDREETQYF.

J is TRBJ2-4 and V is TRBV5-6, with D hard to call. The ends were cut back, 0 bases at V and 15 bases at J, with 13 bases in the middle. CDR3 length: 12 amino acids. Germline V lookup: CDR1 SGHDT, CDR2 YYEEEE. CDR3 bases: TGTGCCAGCAGCTTGGCCAAGGGCCGAACGTACTTC. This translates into CASSLAKGRTYF.

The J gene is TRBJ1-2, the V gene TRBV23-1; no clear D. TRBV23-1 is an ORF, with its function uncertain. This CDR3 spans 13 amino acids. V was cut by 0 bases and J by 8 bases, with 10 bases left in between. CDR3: CASSQSLRRGYTF. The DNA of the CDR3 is TGCGCCAGCAGTCAATCATTAAGGAGGGGCTACACCTTC.

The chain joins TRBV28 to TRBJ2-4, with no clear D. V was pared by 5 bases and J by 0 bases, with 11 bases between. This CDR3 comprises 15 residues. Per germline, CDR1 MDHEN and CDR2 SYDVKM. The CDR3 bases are TGTGCCAGCAGTACGAAACACCGAGCCAAAAACATTCAGTACTTC. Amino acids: CASSTKHRAKNIQYF.

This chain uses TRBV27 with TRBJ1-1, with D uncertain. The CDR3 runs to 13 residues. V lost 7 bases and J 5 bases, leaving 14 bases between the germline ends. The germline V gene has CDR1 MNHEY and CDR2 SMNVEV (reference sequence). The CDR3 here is CASTARVGTEAFF. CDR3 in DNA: TGTGCCAGCACCGCCCGGGTTGGGACTGAAGCTTTCTTT.

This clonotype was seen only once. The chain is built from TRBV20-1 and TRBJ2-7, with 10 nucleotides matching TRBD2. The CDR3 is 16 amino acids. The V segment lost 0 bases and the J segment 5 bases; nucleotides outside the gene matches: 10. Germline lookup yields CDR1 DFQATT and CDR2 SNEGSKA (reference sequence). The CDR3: CSARDLGLAGDDEQYF. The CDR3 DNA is TGCAGTGCTAGAGATCTTGGGCTAGCGGGAGATGACGAGCAGTACTTC.

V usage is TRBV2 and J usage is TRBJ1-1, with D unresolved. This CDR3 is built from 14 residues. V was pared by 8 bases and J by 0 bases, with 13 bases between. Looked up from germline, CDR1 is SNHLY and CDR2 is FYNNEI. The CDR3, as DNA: TGTGCCAGCCTAATACAGAGATTGAACACTGAAGCTTTCTTT. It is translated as CASLIQRLNTEAFF.

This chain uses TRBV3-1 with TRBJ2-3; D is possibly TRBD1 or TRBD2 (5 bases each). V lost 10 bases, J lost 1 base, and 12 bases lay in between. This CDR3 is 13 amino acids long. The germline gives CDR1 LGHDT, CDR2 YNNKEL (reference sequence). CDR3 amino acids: CATSGTRTDTQYF. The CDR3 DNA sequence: TGTGCCACCTCCGGGACGCGCACAGATACGCAGTATTTT.

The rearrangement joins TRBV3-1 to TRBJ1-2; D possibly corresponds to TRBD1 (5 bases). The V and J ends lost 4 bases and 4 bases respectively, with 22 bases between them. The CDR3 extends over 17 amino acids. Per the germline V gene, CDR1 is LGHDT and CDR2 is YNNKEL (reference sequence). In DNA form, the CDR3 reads TGTGCCAGCAGCCCCGATGGGGGACCGAGAGGTGGCTATGGCTACACCTTC. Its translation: CASSPDGGPRGGYGYTF.

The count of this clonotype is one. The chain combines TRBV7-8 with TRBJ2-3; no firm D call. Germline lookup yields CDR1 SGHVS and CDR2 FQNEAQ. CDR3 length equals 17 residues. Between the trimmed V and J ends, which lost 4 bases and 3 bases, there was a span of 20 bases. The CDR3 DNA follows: TGTGCCAGCAGCTCCCTTGCCGTAGGGCAGCGTACAGATACGCAGTATTTT. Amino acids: CASSSLAVGQRTDTQYF. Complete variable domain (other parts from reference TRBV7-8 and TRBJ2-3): GAGVSQSPRYKVAKRGQDVALRCDPISGHVSLFWYQQALGQGPEFLTYFQNEAQLDKSGLPSDRFFAERPEGSVSTLKIQRTQQEDSAVYLCASSSLAVGQRTDTQYFGPGTRLTVL.

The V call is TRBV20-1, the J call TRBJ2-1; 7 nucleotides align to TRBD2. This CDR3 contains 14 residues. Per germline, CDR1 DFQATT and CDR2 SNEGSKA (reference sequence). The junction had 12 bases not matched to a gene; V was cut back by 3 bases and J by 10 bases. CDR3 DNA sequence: TGCAGTGCTAGTAAGCTAGCGGCCCAGAAAGAGCAGTTCTTC. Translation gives CSASKLAAQKEQFF.